These 21 T cell receptor beta chains were all obtained from the same sample, sequenced in a study of OX40 agonist ivuxolimab in advanced cancers. Assay used: immunoSEQ multiplex PCR; TCRdb lists only in-frame clones, some missing. The sample includes tens of thousands of clones, 65% to 85% of them seen just once. Here the sequenced sample was CD4+ or CD8+ T cells sorted from blood, taken in a trial of the OX40 agonist ivuxolimab. Receptors were obtained from an adult with an advanced solid tumor such as melanoma, head and neck, liver or kidney cancer.

This chain links TRBV2 with TRBJ1-4; D is ambiguous. The length of the CDR3 is 12 residues. The germline gives CDR1 SNHLY, CDR2 FYNNEI. V was cut by 3 bases and J by 7 bases, with 6 bases left in between. As DNA, the CDR3 is TGTGCCAGCAGTGACTCTGGTGAAAAACTGTTTTTT. This sequence encodes CASSDSGEKLFF.

Points on this clone: A read error may produce the germline difference seen at one junction end. The chain links TRBV5-6 to TRBJ2-6; D is unclear. Germline CDR1 reads SGHDT; CDR2 reads YYEEEE. The CDR3 has 16 residues. This CDR3 reads CASSLAYNSGTNVLTF. Written as DNA, the CDR3 is TGTGCCAGCAGCTTGGCCTATAACTCTGGGACCAACGTCCTGACTTTC.

This clone was detected a few times. V usage is TRBV4-2 and J usage is TRBJ2-1, with TRBD2 matching 9 bases. The CDR3 has 15 amino acids. With V trimmed by 3 bases and J by 8 bases, 8 bases remained unmatched. CDR1 is LGHNA and CDR2 is YNFKEQ in the germline V gene. The CDR3 DNA is TGTGCCAGCAGCCAGGGAGGCGGGGGGGCAGATGAGCAGTTCTTC. Protein: CASSQGGGGADEQFF.

DNA for the CDR3: TGCGCCAGCAGCTTCGGAGGACTAGCCGGAGAGACCCAGTACTTC. Its translation is CASSFGGLAGETQYF. The V and J genes are TRBV5-1 and TRBJ2-5; 8 bases are a match to TRBD2. Germline loops: CDR1 SGHRS, CDR2 YFSETQ. The CDR3 is 15 residues long. Trimming removed 2 bases from V and 4 bases from J; junction bases left unmatched: 7.

The chain combines TRBV29-1 with TRBJ2-5; D may be TRBD2 (5 bases). Trimming took off 4 bases at V and 4 bases at J, with 13 bases between the two ends. Germline values: CDR1 SQVTM, CDR2 ANQGSEA. The CDR3 consists of 13 residues. The CDR3 nucleotides read TGCAGCGTTGGCCTCGGCGGGCGAGAGACCCAGTACTTC. This codes for CSVGLGGRETQYF.

The chain links TRBV11-2 to TRBJ2-1, with D perhaps TRBD2 (6 bases). The germline V gene has CDR1 SGHAT and CDR2 FQNNGV. This CDR3 has 13 amino acids. Trimming left V 4 bases short and J 15 bases short, with 19 bases between. The CDR3, as DNA: TGTGCCAGCAGCTCCTCCGGGACTCCAAAGCTGTTCTTC. Translated, it gives CASSSSGTPKLFF.

The gene calls are TRBV5-5 and TRBJ2-1, with TRBD1 matching 7 bases. After removal of 4 bases from V and 2 bases from J, the junction contained 6 bases not matched to a gene. The CDR3 runs 15 residues. Germline assignment: CDR1 SGHKS and CDR2 YYEKEE (reference sequence). As DNA, the CDR3 is TGTGCCAGCAGCCTACAGGGGCCCCCCTACAATGAGCAGTTCTTC. It specifies CASSLQGPPYNEQFF.

The chain carries TRBV5-5 and TRBJ1-5; no definite D call. This CDR3 comprises 15 residues. From germline, CDR1 is SGHKS and CDR2 YYEKEE (reference sequence). The germline V and J ends were trimmed by 0 bases and 8 bases, with 15 bases remaining between them. The CDR3 protein is CASSLGPAPGEPQHF. The CDR3 DNA sequence: TGTGCCAGCAGCTTGGGTCCGGCCCCCGGGGAGCCCCAGCATTTT.

The CDR3 is CASRGDVVRGNTIYF. The CDR3 coding sequence is TGTGCCAGCAGAGGGGACGTCGTCCGTGGAAACACCATATATTTT. The chain links TRBV2 to TRBJ1-3; D is possibly TRBD1 (5 bases). CDR1 and CDR2 (germline): SNHLY, FYNNEI. The CDR3 has 15 amino acids. V was clipped by 6 bases and J by 3 bases, with 15 bases between them.

The rearrangement joins TRBV27 to TRBJ2-7; D unclear. Deletions cut 6 bases from V and 2 bases from J, with 11 bases between. The CDR3 runs 13 residues. Germline V gives CDR1 MNHEY, CDR2 SMNVEV (reference sequence). CDR3 residues: CASSPTSTYEQYF. In DNA, the CDR3 is TGTGCCAGCAGCCCGACTTCAACCTACGAGCAGTACTTC.

This clone was observed a handful of times. The V gene is TRBV6-1, the J gene TRBJ1-1; possibly TRBD1 for D (5 bases). In germline, CDR1 is MNHNS, CDR2 SASEGT. The V and J ends lost 6 bases and 5 bases respectively, with 16 bases between them. The CDR3 covers 14 residues. The CDR3 DNA is TGTGCCAGCAGCGAGGTTGGAGAGGGGACTGAAGCTTTCTTT. It encodes CASSEVGEGTEAFF.

The CDR3 region is CTSSQDGSGGEKLFF. The DNA of the CDR3 is TGCACCAGCAGCCAAGATGGGTCAGGGGGTGAAAAACTGTTTTTT. The rearrangement uses TRBV1 and TRBJ1-4; the table's D call, TRBD1, has no DNA check behind it. TRBV1 is listed as a pseudogene. This CDR3 region has 15 residues.

The rearrangement uses TRBV18 and TRBJ2-3, with D hard to call. Germline CDR1 reads KGHSH; CDR2 reads LQKENI. Trimming cost V 2 bases and J 0 bases, with 9 bases left between them. This CDR3 is built from 15 residues. CDR3 DNA sequence: TGTGCCAGCTCACCAACCTCCCAAAGCACAGATACGCAGTATTTT. Translating gives CASSPTSQSTDTQYF.

This clone occurred a few times. The chain has TRBV5-6 and TRBJ2-7; perhaps TRBD2 as D (6 bases). The CDR3 has 14 residues. CDR1 and CDR2 from the germline V gene are SGHDT and YYEEEE. Trimming left V 0 bases short and J 3 bases short, with 10 bases between. Here the CDR3 DNA reads TGTGCCAGCAGCTTGGGGGGAGGTAGCTACGAGCAGTACTTC. This encodes CASSLGGGSYEQYF.

The V gene is TRBV30, the J gene TRBJ2-1; unclear D gene. V lost 6 bases to trimming and J lost 1 base, with 7 bases between them. The CDR3 length is 12 residues. The germline gives CDR1 GTSNPN, CDR2 SVGIG (reference sequence). DNA of the CDR3: TGTGCCTGTAGTCTGTCCTACAATGAGCAGTTCTTC. Translated, it gives CACSLSYNEQFF.

CDR3 residues: CATSRDSGQGSYEQYF. CDR3 coding DNA: TGTGCCACCAGCAGAGATTCTGGACAGGGATCCTACGAGCAGTACTTC. The rearrangement uses TRBV15 and TRBJ2-7, with 8 bases aligning to TRBD1. The V segment lost 0 bases and the J segment 1 base; nucleotides outside the gene matches: 5. Germline-derived CDR1 and CDR2 are LNHNV and YYDKDF (reference sequence). This CDR3 has 16 amino acids.

This clone has more than one count but fewer than ten. The chain is built from TRBV5-6 and TRBJ2-5; either TRBD1 or TRBD2 may supply D (5 bases each). This CDR3 contains 14 residues. Trimming cost V 5 bases and J 2 bases, with 13 bases left between them. The germline CDR1 and CDR2 sequences are SGHDT and YYEEEE. This CDR3 reads CASRSRGGQETQYF. The CDR3 DNA reads TGTGCCAGCAGGTCGAGGGGTGGTCAAGAGACCCAGTACTTC.

This clone was seen only once. The gene calls are TRBV7-6 and TRBJ1-2; no firm D call. Germline CDR1 and CDR2: SGHVS and FNYEAQ. The CDR3 is made up of 13 amino acids. Trimming stripped 2 bases from V and 8 bases from J, with 12 bases between. CDR3 amino acids: CASSLMWDRGYTF. CDR3 nucleotides: TGTGCCAGCAGCTTAATGTGGGATAGAGGCTACACCTTC. Full variable domain (missing parts from reference TRBV7-6 and TRBJ1-2): GAGVSQSPRYKVTKRGQDVALRCDPISGHVSLYWYRQALGQGPEFLTYFNYEAQQDKSGLPNDRFSAERPEGSISTLTIQRTEQRDSAMYRCASSLMWDRGYTFGSGTRLTVV.

The V call is TRBV1, the J call TRBJ2-1; TRBD2, the table's D call, was not compared with the DNA. TRBV1 has pseudogene status. This CDR3 spans 12 amino acids. CDR3 protein: CASPPGDNEQFF. The CDR3 nucleotides read TGCGCCAGTCCCCCGGGGGACAATGAGCAGTTCTTC.

J is TRBJ1-4 and V is TRBV5-4, with 8 positions matching TRBD1. Losses at the gene ends were 1 base for V and 7 bases for J; bases not matched to a gene: 3. This CDR3 comprises 14 residues. In germline, CDR1 is SGHNT, CDR2 YYREEE (reference sequence). The CDR3 DNA follows: TGTGCCAGCAGCTTGCAGGGGGCAACTGAAAAACTGTTTTTT. This encodes CASSLQGATEKLFF.

This rearrangement joins TRBV9 to TRBJ2-1; D might be TRBD2 (6 bases). Trimming shortened V by 3 bases and J by 9 bases, and 16 bases separated the two germline ends. Germline V gives CDR1 SGDLS, CDR2 YYNGEE. CDR3 length: 14 residues. CDR3 bases: TGTGCCAGCAGCGACGGGGGACCCTCGTCTGAGCAGTTCTTC. Its protein is CASSDGGPSSEQFF.